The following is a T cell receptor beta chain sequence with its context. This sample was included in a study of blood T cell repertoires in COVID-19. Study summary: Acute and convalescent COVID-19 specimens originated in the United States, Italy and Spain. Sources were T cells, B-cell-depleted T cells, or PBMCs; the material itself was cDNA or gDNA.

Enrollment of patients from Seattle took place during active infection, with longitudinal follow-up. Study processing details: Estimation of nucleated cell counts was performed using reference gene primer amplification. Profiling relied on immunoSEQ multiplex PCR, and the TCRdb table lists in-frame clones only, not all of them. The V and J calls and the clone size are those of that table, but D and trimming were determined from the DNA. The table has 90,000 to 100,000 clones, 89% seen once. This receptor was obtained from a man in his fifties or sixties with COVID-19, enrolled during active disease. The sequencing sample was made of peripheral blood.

The CDR3 nucleotides read TGTGCCTGGAGTGTACTTGGACAGGGGGTCACTGAAGCTTTCTTT. It is translated as CAWSVLGQGVTEAFF. The V gene is TRBV30, the J gene TRBJ1-1; 10 bases fit TRBD1. J gave up 4 bases and V 0 bases, and 5 bases lay outside the gene matches. The CDR3 length is 15 residues. The germline V gene has CDR1 GTSNPN and CDR2 SVGIG (reference sequence).